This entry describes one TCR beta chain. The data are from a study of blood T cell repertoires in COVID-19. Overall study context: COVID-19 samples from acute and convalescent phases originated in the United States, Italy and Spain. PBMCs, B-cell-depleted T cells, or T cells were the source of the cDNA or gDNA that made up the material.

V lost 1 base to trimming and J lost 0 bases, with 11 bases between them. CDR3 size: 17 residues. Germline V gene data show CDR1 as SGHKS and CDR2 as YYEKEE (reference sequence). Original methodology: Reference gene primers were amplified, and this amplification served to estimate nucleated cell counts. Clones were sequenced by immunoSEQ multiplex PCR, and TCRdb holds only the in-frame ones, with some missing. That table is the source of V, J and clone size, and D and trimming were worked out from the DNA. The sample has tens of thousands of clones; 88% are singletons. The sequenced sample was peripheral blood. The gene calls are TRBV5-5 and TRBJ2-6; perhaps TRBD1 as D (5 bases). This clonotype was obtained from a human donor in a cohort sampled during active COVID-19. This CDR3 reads CASSLMQGVSGANVLTF. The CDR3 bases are TGTGCCAGCAGCTTGATGCAGGGCGTCTCTGGGGCCAACGTCCTGACTTTC.